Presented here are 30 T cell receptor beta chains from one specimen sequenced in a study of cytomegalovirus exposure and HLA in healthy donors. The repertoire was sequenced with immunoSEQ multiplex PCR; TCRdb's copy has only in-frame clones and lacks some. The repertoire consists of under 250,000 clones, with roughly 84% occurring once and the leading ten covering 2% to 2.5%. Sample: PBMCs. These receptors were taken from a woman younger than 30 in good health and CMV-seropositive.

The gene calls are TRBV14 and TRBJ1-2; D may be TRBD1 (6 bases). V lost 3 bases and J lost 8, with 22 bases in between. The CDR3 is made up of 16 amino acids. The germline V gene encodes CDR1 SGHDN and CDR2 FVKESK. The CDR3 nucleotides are TGTGCCAGCAGCCACGAAACCGGGCAGGGGAATATCGGCTACACCTTC. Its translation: CASSHETGQGNIGYTF.

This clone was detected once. The CDR3 sequence is CASSSTGTGGLDEQFF. In nucleotides, the CDR3 is TGTGCCAGCAGTTCCACCGGGACAGGGGGCCTTGATGAGCAGTTCTTC. The rearrangement links TRBV27 to TRBJ2-1, with TRBD1 matching 12 bases. J gave up 8 bases and V 4 bases, and 9 bases lay outside the gene matches. The CDR3 is made up of 16 amino acids. Germline V gene sequence: CDR1 MNHEY, CDR2 SMNVEV (reference sequence).

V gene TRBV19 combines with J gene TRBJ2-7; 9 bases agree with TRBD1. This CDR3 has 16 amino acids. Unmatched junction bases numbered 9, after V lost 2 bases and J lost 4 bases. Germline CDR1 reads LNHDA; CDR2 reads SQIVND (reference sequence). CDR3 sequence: CASSILPGQGRYEQYF. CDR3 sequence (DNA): TGTGCCAGTAGTATACTTCCGGGACAGGGACGGTACGAGCAGTACTTC. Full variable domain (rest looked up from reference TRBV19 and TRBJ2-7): DGGITQSPKYLFRKEGQNVTLSCEQNLNHDAMYWYRQDPGQGLRLIYYSQIVNDFQKGDIAEGYSVSREKKESFPLTVTSAQKNPTAFYLCASSILPGQGRYEQYFGPGTRLTVT.

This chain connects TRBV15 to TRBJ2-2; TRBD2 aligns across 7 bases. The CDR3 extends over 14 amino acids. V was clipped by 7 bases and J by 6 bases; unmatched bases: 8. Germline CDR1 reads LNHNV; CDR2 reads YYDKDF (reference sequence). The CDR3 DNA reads TGTGCCACCAAGGACTGGCGGGAGTCCGGGGAGCTGTTTTTT. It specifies CATKDWRESGELFF.

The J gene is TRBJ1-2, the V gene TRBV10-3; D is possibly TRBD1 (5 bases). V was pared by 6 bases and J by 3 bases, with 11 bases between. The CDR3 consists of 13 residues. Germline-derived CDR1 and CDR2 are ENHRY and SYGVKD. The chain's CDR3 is CAIRKRGHYGYTF. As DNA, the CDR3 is TGTGCCATCAGGAAAAGGGGCCACTATGGCTACACCTTC.

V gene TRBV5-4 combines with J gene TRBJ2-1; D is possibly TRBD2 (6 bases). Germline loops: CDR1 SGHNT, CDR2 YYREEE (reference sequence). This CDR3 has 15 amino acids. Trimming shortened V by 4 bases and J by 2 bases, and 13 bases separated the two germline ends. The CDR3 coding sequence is TGTGCCAGCAGCGCAGGGACTCCCGCCTACAATGAGCAGTTCTTC. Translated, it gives CASSAGTPAYNEQFF.

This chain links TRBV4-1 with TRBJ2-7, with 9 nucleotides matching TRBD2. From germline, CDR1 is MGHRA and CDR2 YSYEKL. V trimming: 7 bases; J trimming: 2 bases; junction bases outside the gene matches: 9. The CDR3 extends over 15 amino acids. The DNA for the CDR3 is TGCGCCAGCACCTTATTGGCTAGCGGGACCTACGAGCAGTACTTC. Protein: CASTLLASGTYEQYF.

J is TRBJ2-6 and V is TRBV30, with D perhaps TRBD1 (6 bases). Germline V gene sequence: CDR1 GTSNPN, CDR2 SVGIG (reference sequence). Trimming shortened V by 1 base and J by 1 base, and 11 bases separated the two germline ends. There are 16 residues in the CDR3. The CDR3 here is CAWSGKQGSGANVLTF. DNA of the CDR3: TGTGCCTGGAGTGGAAAACAGGGATCTGGGGCCAACGTCCTGACTTTC.

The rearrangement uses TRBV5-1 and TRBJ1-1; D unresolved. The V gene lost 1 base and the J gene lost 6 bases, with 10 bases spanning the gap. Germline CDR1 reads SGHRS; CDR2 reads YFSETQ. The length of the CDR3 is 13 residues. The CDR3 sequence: CASSLYAAAEAFF. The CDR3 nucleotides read TGCGCCAGCAGCTTGTATGCGGCAGCTGAAGCTTTCTTT.

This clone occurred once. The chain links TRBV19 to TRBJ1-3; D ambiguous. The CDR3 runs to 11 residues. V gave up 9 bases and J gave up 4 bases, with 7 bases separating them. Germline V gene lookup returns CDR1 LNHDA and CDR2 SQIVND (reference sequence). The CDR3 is CASPAGNTIYF. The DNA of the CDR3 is TGTGCCAGCCCAGCGGGAAACACCATATATTTT.

The CDR3 spells CASSSLGESETEAFF. In nucleotides, the CDR3 is TGTGCCAGCAGTTCTCTGGGCGAATCCGAGACTGAAGCTTTCTTT. The chain is built from TRBV27 and TRBJ1-1, with D unresolved. V was trimmed by 4 bases and J by 5 bases, leaving 17 bases between them. Germline V gene sequence: CDR1 MNHEY, CDR2 SMNVEV (reference sequence). The CDR3 extends over 15 amino acids.

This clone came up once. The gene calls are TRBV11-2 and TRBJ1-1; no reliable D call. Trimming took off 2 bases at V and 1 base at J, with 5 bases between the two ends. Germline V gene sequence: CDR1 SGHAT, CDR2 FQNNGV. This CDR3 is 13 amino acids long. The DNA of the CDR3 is TGTGCCAGCAGCTTACAGGCGAACACTGAAGCTTTCTTT. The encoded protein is CASSLQANTEAFF.

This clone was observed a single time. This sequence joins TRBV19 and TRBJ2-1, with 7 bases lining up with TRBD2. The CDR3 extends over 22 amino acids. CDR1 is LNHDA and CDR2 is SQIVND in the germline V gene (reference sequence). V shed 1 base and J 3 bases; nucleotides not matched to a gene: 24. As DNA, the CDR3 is TGTGCCAGTAGTATAGGGTACAGTCGGCTGACCCTCACTAGCGATCTCTACAATGAGCAGTTCTTC. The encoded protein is CASSIGYSRLTLTSDLYNEQFF.

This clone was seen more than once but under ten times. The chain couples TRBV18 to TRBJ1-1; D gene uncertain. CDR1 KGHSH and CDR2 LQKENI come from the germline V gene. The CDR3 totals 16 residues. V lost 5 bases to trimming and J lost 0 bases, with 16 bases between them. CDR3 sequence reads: CASSLLSRTMNTEAFF. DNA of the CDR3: TGTGCCAGCTCATTACTTTCACGAACCATGAACACTGAAGCTTTCTTT.

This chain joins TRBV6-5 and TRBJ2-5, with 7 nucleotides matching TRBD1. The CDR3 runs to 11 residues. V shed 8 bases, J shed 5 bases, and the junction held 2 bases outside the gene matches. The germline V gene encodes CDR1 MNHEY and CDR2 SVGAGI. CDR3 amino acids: CASRQGETQYF. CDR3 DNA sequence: TGTGCCAGCCGACAGGGCGAGACCCAGTACTTC.

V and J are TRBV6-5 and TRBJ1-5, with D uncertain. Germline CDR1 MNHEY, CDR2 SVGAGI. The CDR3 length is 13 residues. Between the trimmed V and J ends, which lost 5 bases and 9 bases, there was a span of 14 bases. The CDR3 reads CASSPSYRRPQHF. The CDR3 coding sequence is TGTGCCAGCAGTCCCTCGTACCGGAGGCCCCAGCATTTT.

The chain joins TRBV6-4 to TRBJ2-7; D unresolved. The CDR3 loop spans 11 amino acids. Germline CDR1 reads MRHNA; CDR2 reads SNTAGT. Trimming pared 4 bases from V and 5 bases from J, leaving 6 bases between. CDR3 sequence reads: CASSGADEQYF. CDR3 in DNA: TGTGCCAGCAGTGGGGCAGACGAGCAGTACTTC.

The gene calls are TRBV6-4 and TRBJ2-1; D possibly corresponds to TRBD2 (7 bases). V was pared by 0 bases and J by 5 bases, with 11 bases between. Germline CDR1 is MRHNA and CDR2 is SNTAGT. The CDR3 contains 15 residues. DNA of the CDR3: TGTGCCAGCAGTGACTCGGGGGGGGCCGACAATGAGCAGTTCTTC. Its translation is CASSDSGGADNEQFF.

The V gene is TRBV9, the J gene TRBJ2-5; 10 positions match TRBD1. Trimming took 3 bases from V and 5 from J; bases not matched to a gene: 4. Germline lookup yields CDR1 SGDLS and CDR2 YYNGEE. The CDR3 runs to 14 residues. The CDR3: CASSATGGVETQYF. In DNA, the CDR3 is TGTGCCAGCAGCGCGACAGGGGGCGTGGAGACCCAGTACTTC.

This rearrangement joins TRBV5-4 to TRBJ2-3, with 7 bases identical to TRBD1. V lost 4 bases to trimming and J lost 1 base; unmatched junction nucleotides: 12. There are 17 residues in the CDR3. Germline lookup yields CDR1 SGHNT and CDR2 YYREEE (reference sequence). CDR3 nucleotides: TGTGCCAGCAGCGGTCTGGGGACAGCTCGAGGCACAGATACGCAGTATTTT. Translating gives CASSGLGTARGTDTQYF. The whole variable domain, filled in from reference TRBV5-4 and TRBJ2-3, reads ETGVTQSPTHLIKTRGQQVTLRCSSQSGHNTVSWYQQALGQGPQFIFQYYREEENGRGNFPPRFSGLQFPNYSSELNVNALELDDSALYLCASSGLGTARGTDTQYFGPGTRLTVL.

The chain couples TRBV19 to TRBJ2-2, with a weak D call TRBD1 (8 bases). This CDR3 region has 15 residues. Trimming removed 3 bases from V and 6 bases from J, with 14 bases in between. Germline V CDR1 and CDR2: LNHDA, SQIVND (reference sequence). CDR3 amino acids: CASSITGGVAGELFF. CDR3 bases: TGTGCCAGTAGTATTACAGGGGGGGTGGCCGGGGAGCTGTTTTTT.

The CDR3 reads CASSITDRSEVSAFF. CDR3 sequence (DNA): TGTGCCAGCAGCATTACGGACAGGAGTGAAGTCTCAGCTTTCTTT. This chain joins TRBV7-8 and TRBJ1-1, with TRBD1 matching 7 bases. CDR1 SGHVS and CDR2 FQNEAQ come from the germline V gene. The CDR3 is 15 residues long. Losses at the gene ends were 5 bases for V and 10 bases for J; bases not matched to a gene: 16. Looking up the rest from reference TRBV7-8 and TRBJ1-1 gives the full variable domain: GAGVSQSPRYKVAKRGQDVALRCDPISGHVSLFWYQQALGQGPEFLTYFQNEAQLDKSGLPSDRFFAERPEGSVSTLKIQRTQQEDSAVYLCASSITDRSEVSAFFGQGTRLTVV.

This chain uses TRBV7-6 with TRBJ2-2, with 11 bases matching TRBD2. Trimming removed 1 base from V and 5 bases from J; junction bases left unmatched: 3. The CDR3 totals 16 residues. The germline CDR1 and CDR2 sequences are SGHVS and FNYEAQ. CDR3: CASSLGASGRTGELFF. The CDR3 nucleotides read TGTGCCAGCAGCTTAGGTGCTAGCGGGAGGACCGGGGAGCTGTTTTTT. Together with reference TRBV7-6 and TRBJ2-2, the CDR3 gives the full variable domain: GAGVSQSPRYKVTKRGQDVALRCDPISGHVSLYWYRQALGQGPEFLTYFNYEAQQDKSGLPNDRFSAERPEGSISTLTIQRTEQRDSAMYRCASSLGASGRTGELFFGEGSRLTVL.

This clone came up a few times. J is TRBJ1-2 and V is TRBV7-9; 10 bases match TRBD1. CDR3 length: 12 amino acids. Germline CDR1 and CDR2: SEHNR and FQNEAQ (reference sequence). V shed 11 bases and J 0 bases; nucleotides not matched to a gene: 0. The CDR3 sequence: CAGQGANYGYTF. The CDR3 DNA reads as TGTGCCGGACAGGGGGCTAACTATGGCTACACCTTC. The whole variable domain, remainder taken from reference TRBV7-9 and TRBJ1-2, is DTGVSQNPRHKITKRGQNVTFRCDPISEHNRLYWYRQTLGQGPEFLTYFQNEAQLEKSRLLSDRFSAERPKGSFSTLEIQRTEQGDSAMYLCAGQGANYGYTFGSGTRLTVV.

The DNA of the CDR3 is TGCGCCAGCAGCCCCGGGACAGGCGGGGGCTATGGCTACACCTTC. This encodes CASSPGTGGGYGYTF. The V gene is TRBV4-1, the J gene TRBJ1-2, with 8 bases aligning to TRBD1. The ends lost 4 bases at V and 4 bases at J; junction bases unmatched: 8. The CDR3 has 15 amino acids. Germline V lookup: CDR1 MGHRA, CDR2 YSYEKL.

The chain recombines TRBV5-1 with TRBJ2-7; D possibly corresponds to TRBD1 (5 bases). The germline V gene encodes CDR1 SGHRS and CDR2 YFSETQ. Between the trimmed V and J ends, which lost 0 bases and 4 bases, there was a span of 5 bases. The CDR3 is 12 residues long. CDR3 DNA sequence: TGCGCCAGCAGCTTGGGACAGTACGAGCAGTACTTC. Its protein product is CASSLGQYEQYF.

The CDR3 nucleotides are TGTGCCACCATACCGGGGGATAGCTCTGGGGCCAACGTCCTGACTTTC. Protein product: CATIPGDSSGANVLTF. The V and J genes are TRBV28 and TRBJ2-6, with TRBD2 as a possible D gene (6 bases). The ends were cut back, 10 bases at V and 0 bases at J, with 16 bases in the middle. CDR3 length equals 16 residues. From germline, CDR1 is MDHEN and CDR2 SYDVKM.

The CDR3: CSVEDPVQEEKLFF. Here the CDR3 DNA reads TGCAGCGTTGAAGACCCTGTCCAGGAAGAAAAACTGTTTTTT. The V gene is TRBV29-1, the J gene TRBJ1-4; D unclear. V gave up 0 bases and J gave up 8 bases, with 13 bases separating them. Looked up from germline, CDR1 is SQVTM and CDR2 is ANQGSEA. This CDR3 comprises 14 residues.

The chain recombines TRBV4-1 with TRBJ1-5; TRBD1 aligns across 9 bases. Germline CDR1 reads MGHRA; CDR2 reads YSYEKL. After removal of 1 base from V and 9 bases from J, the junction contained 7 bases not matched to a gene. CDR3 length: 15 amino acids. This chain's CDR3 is CASSQATGGSRPQHF. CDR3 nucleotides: TGCGCCAGCAGCCAAGCGACAGGGGGTTCTAGGCCCCAGCATTTT.

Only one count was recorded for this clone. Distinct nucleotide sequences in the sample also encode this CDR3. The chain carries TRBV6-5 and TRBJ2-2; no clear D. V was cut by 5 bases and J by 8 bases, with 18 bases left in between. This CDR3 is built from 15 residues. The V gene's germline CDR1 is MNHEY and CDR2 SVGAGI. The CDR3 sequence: CASSPNFHATGELFF. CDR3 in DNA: TGTGCCAGCAGTCCTAATTTCCACGCCACTGGGGAGCTGTTTTTT.